This passage covers 26 T cell receptor beta chains from one sample sequenced in a study of blood T cell repertoires in COVID-19 (dated by TCRdb to between 2020 and 2021). Library construction relied on the immunoSEQ multiplex PCR assay. Entries here come from immuneACCESS through TCRdb and include only in-frame sequences with V and J called. Some clones fail to appear in such tables; in the studies checked, an unresolved V gene covers under half of the shortfall, and the cause of the remainder is unknown. The sample table lists around 180,000 clones, 70% to 90% of them with a count of one. The ten largest make up about 9.1% of the sample. The sequencing sample was made of peripheral blood. These receptors were taken from a woman aged 80 or over with acute or convalescent COVID-19.

The chain uses TRBV7-9 and TRBJ1-2; D remains unclear. CDR3 length: 14 amino acids. The germline gives CDR1 SEHNR, CDR2 FQNEAQ (reference sequence). The ends were cut back, 1 base at V and 7 bases at J, with 13 bases in the middle. The CDR3 region is CASSLGAGRPGYTF. For the CDR3, the DNA is TGTGCCAGCAGCTTAGGCGCAGGCCGCCCTGGCTACACCTTC. Full variable domain (remainder filled in from reference TRBV7-9 and TRBJ1-2): DTGVSQNPRHKITKRGQNVTFRCDPISEHNRLYWYRQTLGQGPEFLTYFQNEAQLEKSRLLSDRFSAERPKGSFSTLEIQRTEQGDSAMYLCASSLGAGRPGYTFGSGTRLTVV.

This chain connects TRBV5-4 to TRBJ2-4; 9 positions match TRBD1. Unmatched junction bases numbered 3, after V lost 4 bases and J lost 1 base. Germline CDR1 and CDR2: SGHNT and YYREEE (reference sequence). This CDR3 has 15 residues. CDR3 DNA sequence: TGTGCCAGCAGCCGGACAGGGGTGGCCAAAAACATTCAGTACTTC. Protein sequence: CASSRTGVAKNIQYF.

The rearrangement uses TRBV7-2 and TRBJ2-2; D gene uncertain. V was clipped by 3 bases and J by 5 bases, with 13 bases between them. CDR3 length equals 15 residues. Germline assignment: CDR1 SGHTA and CDR2 FQGNSA. As DNA, the CDR3 is TGTGCCAGCAGCTTCTACCGTCGAGAGACCGGGGAGCTGTTTTTT. It specifies CASSFYRRETGELFF.

The chain uses TRBV2 and TRBJ2-1, with 12 bases identical to TRBD2. V trimming: 8 bases; J trimming: 4 bases; junction bases outside the gene matches: 6. Germline-derived CDR1 and CDR2 are SNHLY and FYNNEI. This CDR3 region has 15 residues. The CDR3 protein is CASAGLAGSYNEQFF. The CDR3 region has the DNA TGTGCCAGCGCGGGACTAGCGGGTTCTTACAATGAGCAGTTCTTC.

The chain uses TRBV12-3 or TRBV12-4 and TRBJ1-5; D might be TRBD1 (5 bases). CDR3 length: 13 residues. The germline V and J ends were trimmed by 3 bases and 5 bases, with 8 bases remaining between them. The CDR3 here is CASSLQGDQPQHF. DNA of the CDR3: TGTGCCAGCAGTTTGCAGGGCGATCAGCCCCAGCATTTT.

This clone was found once. This chain links TRBV7-9 with TRBJ2-3; maybe TRBD2 (5 bases). Trimming removed 5 bases from V and 4 bases from J, with 16 bases in between. The CDR3 has 15 residues. CDR1 SEHNR and CDR2 FQNEAQ come from the germline V gene (reference sequence). DNA of the CDR3: TGTGCCAGCAGCGCTACGACGAGGGTTCCAGATACGCAGTATTTT. Protein sequence: CASSATTRVPDTQYF.

The chain is built from TRBV5-6 and TRBJ1-4; no clear D gene. Deletions cut 1 base from V and 7 bases from J, with 14 bases between. Per germline, CDR1 SGHDT and CDR2 YYEEEE. This CDR3 spans 15 amino acids. In nucleotides, the CDR3 is TGTGCCAGCAGCTTGTTCGGTGGCGAGGTTGAAAAACTGTTTTTT. Protein sequence: CASSLFGGEVEKLFF.

This rearrangement joins TRBV11-2 to TRBJ2-2; D possibly corresponds to TRBD1 (6 bases). This CDR3 has 14 amino acids. Germline V gene lookup returns CDR1 SGHAT and CDR2 FQNNGV. Trimming shortened V by 5 bases and J by 6 bases, and 13 bases separated the two germline ends. The CDR3: CASSPMTGPGELFF. For the CDR3, the DNA is TGTGCCAGCAGCCCAATGACAGGTCCCGGGGAGCTGTTTTTT. The full variable domain, its missing parts supplied by reference TRBV11-2 and TRBJ2-2, is EAGVAQSPRYKIIEKRQSVAFWCNPISGHATLYWYQQILGQGPKLLIQFQNNGVVDDSQLPKDRFSAERLKGVDSTLKIQPAKLEDSAVYLCASSPMTGPGELFFGEGSRLTVL.

The chain joins TRBV3-1 (or the pseudogene TRBV3-2) to TRBJ1-3; D is ambiguous. There are 13 residues in the CDR3. Trimming removed 4 bases at V and 4 bases at J, with 8 bases between. Germline CDR1 is LGHDT and CDR2 is YNNKEL (reference sequence). CDR3 DNA sequence: TGTGCCAGCAGCCTCTTCACAGGAAACACCATATATTTT. As protein: CASSLFTGNTIYF.

This chain uses TRBV7-3 with TRBJ2-3; D remains unclear. V dropped 5 bases and J dropped 4 bases, with 13 bases sitting between them. Germline assignment: CDR1 SGHTA and CDR2 FQGTGA. CDR3 length: 14 amino acids. The DNA for the CDR3 is TGTGCCAGCAGCCCCGGCCAGGCCCCAGATACGCAGTATTTT. Its translation: CASSPGQAPDTQYF. Together with reference TRBV7-3 and TRBJ2-3, the CDR3 gives the full variable domain: GAGVSQTPSNKVTEKGKYVELRCDPISGHTALYWYRQSLGQGPEFLIYFQGTGAADDSGLPNDRFFAVRPEGSVSTLKIQRTERGDSAVYLCASSPGQAPDTQYFGPGTRLTVL.

This chain links TRBV5-5 with TRBJ2-2; a possible D gene is TRBD2 (5 bases). Trimming left V 5 bases short and J 0 bases short, with 11 bases between. Per germline, CDR1 SGHKS and CDR2 YYEKEE (reference sequence). The CDR3 extends over 15 amino acids. CDR3 DNA: TGTGCCAGCAGACGGCTAGCAACGAACACCGGGGAGCTGTTTTTT. It encodes CASRRLATNTGELFF.

The chain carries TRBV19 and TRBJ1-1, with 8 bases matching TRBD1. V shed 6 bases and J 4 bases; nucleotides not matched to a gene: 13. Germline V gives CDR1 LNHDA, CDR2 SQIVND (reference sequence). This CDR3 is 16 amino acids long. The CDR3 sequence is CASRLLPGGEGTEAFF. The CDR3 bases are TGTGCCAGTAGACTACTCCCAGGGGGCGAAGGCACTGAAGCTTTCTTT.

This chain uses TRBV30 with TRBJ1-3, with D tentatively TRBD1 (6 bases). Trimming took 1 base from V and 0 from J, leaving 16 bases between them. The CDR3 has 17 amino acids. Germline lookup yields CDR1 GTSNPN and CDR2 SVGIG (reference sequence). As DNA, the CDR3 is TGTGCCTGGAGTGCTATCAGGACAGCTCGCTCTGGAAACACCATATATTTT. Protein product: CAWSAIRTARSGNTIYF. The full variable domain, with the rest looked up from reference TRBV30 and TRBJ1-3, is SQTIHQWPATLVQPVGSPLSLECTVEGTSNPNLYWYRQAAGRGLQLLFYSVGIGQISSEVPQNLSASRPQDRQFILSSKKLLLSDSGFYLCAWSAIRTARSGNTIYFGEGSWLTVV.

The chain employs TRBV6-2 or TRBV6-3 and TRBJ1-5, with 7 bases that match TRBD1. J lost 0 bases, V lost 4 bases, and 6 bases had no gene match. The germline gives CDR1 MNHEY, CDR2 SVGEGT. There are 16 residues in the CDR3. The DNA of the CDR3 is TGTGCCAGCAGTTGGACGGGACAGCTTAGCAATCAGCCCCAGCATTTT. It encodes CASSWTGQLSNQPQHF.

The chain combines TRBV4-1 with TRBJ2-7; D not resolved. CDR1 and CDR2 from the germline V gene are MGHRA and YSYEKL. The CDR3 length is 14 residues. V lost 1 base and J 0 bases, leaving 7 bases between the germline ends. CDR3 protein: CASSQAADSYEQYF. As DNA, the CDR3 is TGCGCCAGCAGCCAAGCGGCGGACTCCTACGAGCAGTACTTC.

The V call is TRBV5-1, the J call TRBJ1-2; a possible D gene is TRBD1 (6 bases). The CDR3 length is 16 residues. V lost 1 base and J lost 0, with 13 bases in between. CDR1 SGHRS and CDR2 YFSETQ come from the germline V gene. The CDR3 nucleotides are TGCGCCAGCAGCTTGTCTATGACAGGTGCTAACTATGGCTACACCTTC. Protein product: CASSLSMTGANYGYTF.

The rearrangement uses TRBV15 and TRBJ1-3, with 8 positions matching TRBD1. CDR3 size: 17 residues. Germline V gene lookup returns CDR1 LNHNV and CDR2 YYDKDF (reference sequence). Trimming at V came to 1 base and at J to 0 bases, leaving 5 bases not matched to a gene. CDR3 loop: CATSRGYTGGSGNTIYF. The CDR3 DNA is TGTGCCACCAGCAGAGGGTATACAGGGGGCTCTGGAAACACCATATATTTT.

V and J are TRBV13 and TRBJ2-6; 7 positions agree with TRBD2. CDR1 and CDR2 from the germline V gene are PRHDT and FYEKMQ (reference sequence). Germline trimming cut 5 bases from V and 1 base from J; bases unmatched to any gene: 14. The CDR3 loop spans 19 amino acids. This chain's CDR3 is CASSRPWAEGGSGANVLTF. In nucleotides, the CDR3 is TGTGCCAGCAGCCGACCCTGGGCCGAGGGAGGGTCTGGGGCCAACGTCCTGACTTTC.

V is TRBV4-1 and J is TRBJ2-1, with 9 nucleotides matching TRBD2. Germline V gene data show CDR1 as MGHRA and CDR2 as YSYEKL. The trim removed 0 bases at V and 10 bases at J, leaving 10 bases unmatched. The CDR3 is made up of 16 amino acids. The DNA of the CDR3 is TGCGCCAGCAGCCAAGATCAAGCGGGGGGAGGCAGCGAGCAGTTCTTC. It specifies CASSQDQAGGGSEQFF.

V and J are TRBV29-1 and TRBJ1-4; D remains unclear. The CDR3 extends over 13 amino acids. The germline V gene has CDR1 SQVTM and CDR2 ANQGSEA. Trimming took 7 bases from V and 5 from J, leaving 14 bases between them. CDR3 sequence reads: CSGTTMANEKLFF. CDR3 nucleotides: TGCAGCGGCACGACAATGGCCAATGAAAAACTGTTTTTT.

Here the CDR3 reads CAWSVGNRPATNEKLFF. As DNA, the CDR3 is TGTGCCTGGAGTGTAGGGAACAGGCCGGCAACTAATGAAAAACTGTTTTTT. The gene calls are TRBV30 and TRBJ1-4; possible D gene TRBD1, 5 bases. This CDR3 is 17 amino acids long. Trimming shortened V by 0 bases and J by 0 bases, and 14 bases separated the two germline ends. Germline V gives CDR1 GTSNPN, CDR2 SVGIG (reference sequence).

This chain joins TRBV7-8 and TRBJ2-2; TRBD2 aligns across 16 bases. V lost 2 bases to trimming and J lost 4 bases; unmatched junction nucleotides: 7. Germline CDR1 SGHVS, CDR2 FQNEAQ. This CDR3 contains 19 residues. The CDR3 loop is CASSLSGTSGRGGTGELFF. In nucleotides, the CDR3 is TGTGCCAGCAGCTTATCTGGGACTAGCGGGAGGGGTGGCACCGGGGAGCTGTTTTTT.

The rearrangement uses TRBV25-1 and TRBJ1-2; tentatively, D is TRBD1 (6 bases). This CDR3 is built from 13 residues. Germline-derived CDR1 and CDR2 are MGHDK and SYGVNS. V was cut by 3 bases and J by 6 bases, with 11 bases left in between. The DNA for the CDR3 is TGTGCCAGCAGTGAGGGCAGGGGAGATGGCTACACCTTC. Encoded protein: CASSEGRGDGYTF.

Only a few counts were recorded for this clone. The chain is built from TRBV29-1 and TRBJ1-4; unclear D gene. Germline CDR1 reads SQVTM; CDR2 reads ANQGSEA. Trimming left V 4 bases short and J 7 bases short, with 13 bases between. The CDR3 spans 13 residues. This CDR3 reads CSVADWASEKLFF. CDR3 DNA: TGCAGCGTTGCAGACTGGGCGTCTGAAAAACTGTTTTTT.

V gene TRBV6-6 combines with J gene TRBJ1-1; D possibly corresponds to TRBD1 (5 bases). V lost 5 bases and J lost 4, with 14 bases in between. The CDR3 sequence is 14 residues long. In germline, CDR1 is MNHNY, CDR2 SVGAGI (reference sequence). In DNA form, the CDR3 reads TGTGCCAGCAGTGATCAGGGAGGCGGCACTGAAGCTTTCTTT. Its protein product is CASSDQGGGTEAFF.

This chain uses TRBV18 with TRBJ1-4; no clear D gene. V lost 2 bases to trimming and J lost 7 bases, with 8 bases between them. Per the germline V gene, CDR1 is KGHSH and CDR2 is LQKENI. This CDR3 is 13 amino acids long. Here the CDR3 DNA reads TGTGCCAGCTCACCAGTGGCGGTTGAAAAACTGTTTTTT. Amino acids: CASSPVAVEKLFF.